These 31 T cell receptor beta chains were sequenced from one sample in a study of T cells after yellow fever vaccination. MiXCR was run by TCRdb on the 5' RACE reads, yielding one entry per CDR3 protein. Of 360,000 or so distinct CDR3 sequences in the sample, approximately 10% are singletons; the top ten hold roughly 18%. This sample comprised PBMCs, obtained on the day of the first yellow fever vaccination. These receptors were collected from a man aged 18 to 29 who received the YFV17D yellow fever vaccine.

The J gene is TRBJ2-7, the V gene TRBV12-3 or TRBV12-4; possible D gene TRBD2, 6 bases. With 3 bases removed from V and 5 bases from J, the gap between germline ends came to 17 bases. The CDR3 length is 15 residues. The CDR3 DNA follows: TGTGCCAGCAGTTTCTATGGTTACCCGGGGGACGAGCAGTACTTC. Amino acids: CASSFYGYPGDEQYF.

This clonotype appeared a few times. DNA of the CDR3: TGTGCCATCAGTGAGGGGAGGGCCGGCACTGAAGCTTTCTTT. This sequence encodes CAISEGRAGTEAFF. V and J are TRBV10-3 and TRBJ1-1; D ambiguous. The CDR3 sequence is 14 residues long. Germline V lookup: CDR1 ENHRY, CDR2 SYGVKD. V was pared by 2 bases and J by 4 bases, with 11 bases between.

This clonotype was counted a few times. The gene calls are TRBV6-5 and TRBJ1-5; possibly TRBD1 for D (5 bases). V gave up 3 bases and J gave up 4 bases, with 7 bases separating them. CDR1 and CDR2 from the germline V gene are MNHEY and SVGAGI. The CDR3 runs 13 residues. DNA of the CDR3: TGTGCCAGCAGTTATCAGGGTAATCAGCCCCAGCATTTT. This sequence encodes CASSYQGNQPQHF.

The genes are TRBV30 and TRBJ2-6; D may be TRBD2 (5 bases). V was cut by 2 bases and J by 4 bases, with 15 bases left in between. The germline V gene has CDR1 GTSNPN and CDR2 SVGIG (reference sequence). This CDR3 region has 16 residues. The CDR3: CAWSPGAGLGANVLTF. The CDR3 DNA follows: TGTGCCTGGAGTCCGGGCGCGGGCCTGGGGGCCAACGTCCTGACTTTC. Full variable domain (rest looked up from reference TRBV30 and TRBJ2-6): SQTIHQWPATLVQPVGSPLSLECTVEGTSNPNLYWYRQAAGRGLQLLFYSVGIGQISSEVPQNLSASRPQDRQFILSSKKLLLSDSGFYLCAWSPGAGLGANVLTFGAGSRLTVL.

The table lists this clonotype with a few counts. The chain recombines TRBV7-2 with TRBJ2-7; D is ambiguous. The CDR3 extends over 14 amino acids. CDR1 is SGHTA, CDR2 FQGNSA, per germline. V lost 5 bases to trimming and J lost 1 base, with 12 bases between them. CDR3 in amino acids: CASSPTIWSYEQYF. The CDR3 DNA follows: TGTGCCAGCAGCCCCACTATATGGTCCTACGAGCAGTACTTC.

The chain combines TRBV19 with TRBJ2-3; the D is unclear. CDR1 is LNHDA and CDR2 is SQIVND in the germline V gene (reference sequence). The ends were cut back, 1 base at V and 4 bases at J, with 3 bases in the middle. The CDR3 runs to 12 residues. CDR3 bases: TGTGCCAGTAGTATAGCGTCAGATACGCAGTATTTT. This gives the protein CASSIASDTQYF.

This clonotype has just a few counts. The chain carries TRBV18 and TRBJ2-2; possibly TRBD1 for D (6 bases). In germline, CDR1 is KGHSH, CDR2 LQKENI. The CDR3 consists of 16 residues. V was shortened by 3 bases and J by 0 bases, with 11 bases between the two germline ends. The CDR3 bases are TGTGCCAGCTCACCTGTGGGGACACCGAACACCGGGGAGCTGTTTTTT. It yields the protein CASSPVGTPNTGELFF. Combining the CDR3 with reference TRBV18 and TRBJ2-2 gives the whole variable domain NAGVMQNPRHLVRRRGQEARLRCSPMKGHSHVYWYRQLPEEGLKFMVYLQKENIIDESGMPKERFSAEFPKEGPSILRIQQVVRGDSAAYFCASSPVGTPNTGELFFGEGSRLTVL.

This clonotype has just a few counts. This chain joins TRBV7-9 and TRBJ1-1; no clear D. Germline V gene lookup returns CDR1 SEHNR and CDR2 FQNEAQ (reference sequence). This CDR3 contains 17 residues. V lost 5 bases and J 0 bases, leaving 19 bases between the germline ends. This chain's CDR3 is CASSDLTPRVMNTEAFF. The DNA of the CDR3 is TGTGCCAGCAGCGACTTAACCCCCCGTGTTATGAACACTGAAGCTTTCTTT.

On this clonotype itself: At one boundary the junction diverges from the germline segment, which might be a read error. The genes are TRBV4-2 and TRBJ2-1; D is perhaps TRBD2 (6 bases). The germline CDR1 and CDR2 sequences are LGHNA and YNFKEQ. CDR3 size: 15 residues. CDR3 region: CASSQHGGTLSEPFF. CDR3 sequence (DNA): TGTGCCAGCAGCCAACACGGGGGAACCCTTAGTGAGCCGTTCTTC.

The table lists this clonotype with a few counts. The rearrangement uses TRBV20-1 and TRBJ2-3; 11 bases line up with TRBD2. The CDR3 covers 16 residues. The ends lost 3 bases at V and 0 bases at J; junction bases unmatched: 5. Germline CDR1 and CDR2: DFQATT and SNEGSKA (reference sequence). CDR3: CSASFVAGGSTDTQYF. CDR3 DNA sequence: TGCAGTGCTAGTTTTGTAGCGGGGGGGAGCACAGATACGCAGTATTTT.

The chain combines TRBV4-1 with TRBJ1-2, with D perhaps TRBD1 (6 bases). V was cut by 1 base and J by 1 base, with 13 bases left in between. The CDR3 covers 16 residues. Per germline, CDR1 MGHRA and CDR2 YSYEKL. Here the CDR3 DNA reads TGCGCCAGCAGCCAAGTCGGACCAGGGGATAACTATGGCTACACCTTC. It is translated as CASSQVGPGDNYGYTF.

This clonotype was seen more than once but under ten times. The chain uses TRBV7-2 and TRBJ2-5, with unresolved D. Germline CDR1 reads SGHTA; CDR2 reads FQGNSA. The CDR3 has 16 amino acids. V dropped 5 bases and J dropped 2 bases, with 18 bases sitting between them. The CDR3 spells CASSLVAAAKQETQYF. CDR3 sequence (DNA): TGTGCCAGCAGCCTTGTGGCGGCAGCCAAGCAAGAGACCCAGTACTTC.

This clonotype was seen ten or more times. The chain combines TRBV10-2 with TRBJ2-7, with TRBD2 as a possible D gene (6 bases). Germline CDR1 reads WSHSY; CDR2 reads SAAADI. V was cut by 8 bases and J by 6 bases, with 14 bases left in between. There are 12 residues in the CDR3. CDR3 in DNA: TGCGCCAGCTTGGGACTCCCCTCCGAGCAGTACTTC. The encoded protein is CASLGLPSEQYF.

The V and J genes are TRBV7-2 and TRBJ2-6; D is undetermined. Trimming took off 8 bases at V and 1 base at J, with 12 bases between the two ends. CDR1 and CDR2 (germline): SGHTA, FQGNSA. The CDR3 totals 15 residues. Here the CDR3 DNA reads TGTGCCAGCTGCCCATCAATTTCTGGGGCCAACGTCCTGACTTTC. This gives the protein CASCPSISGANVLTF.

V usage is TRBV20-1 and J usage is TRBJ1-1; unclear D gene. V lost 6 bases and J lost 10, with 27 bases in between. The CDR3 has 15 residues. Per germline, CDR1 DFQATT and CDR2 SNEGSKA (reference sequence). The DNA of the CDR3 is TGCAGTGCGCCCCGCGCGGGGTCCAGTCCCCAGCGAGCTTTCTTT. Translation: CSAPRAGSSPQRAFF.

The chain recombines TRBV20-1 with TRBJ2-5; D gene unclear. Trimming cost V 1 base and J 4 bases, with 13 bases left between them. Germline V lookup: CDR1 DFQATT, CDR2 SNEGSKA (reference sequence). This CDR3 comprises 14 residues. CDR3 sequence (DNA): TGCAGTGCTAGAGTACCAAGGGCCCCAGAGACCCAGTACTTC. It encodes CSARVPRAPETQYF.

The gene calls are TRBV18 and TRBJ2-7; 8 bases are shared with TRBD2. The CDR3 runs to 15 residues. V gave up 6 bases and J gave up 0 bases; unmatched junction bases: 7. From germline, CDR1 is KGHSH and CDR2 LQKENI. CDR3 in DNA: TGTGCCAGCTCCCCCATCGGGACTAGCTCCTACGAGCAGTACTTC. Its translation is CASSPIGTSSYEQYF.

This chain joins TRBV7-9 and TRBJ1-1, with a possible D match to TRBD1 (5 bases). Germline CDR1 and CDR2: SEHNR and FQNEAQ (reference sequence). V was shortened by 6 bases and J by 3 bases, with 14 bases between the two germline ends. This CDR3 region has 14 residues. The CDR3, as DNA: TGTGCCAGCAGACCCGGGACGGACTACACTGAAGCTTTCTTT. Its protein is CASRPGTDYTEAFF.

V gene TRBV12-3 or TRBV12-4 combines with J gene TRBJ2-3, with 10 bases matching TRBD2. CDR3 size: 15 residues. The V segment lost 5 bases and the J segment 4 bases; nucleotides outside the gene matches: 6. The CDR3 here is CASSIGTSVSDTQYF. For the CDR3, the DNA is TGTGCCAGCAGTATAGGGACTAGCGTTTCAGATACGCAGTATTTT.

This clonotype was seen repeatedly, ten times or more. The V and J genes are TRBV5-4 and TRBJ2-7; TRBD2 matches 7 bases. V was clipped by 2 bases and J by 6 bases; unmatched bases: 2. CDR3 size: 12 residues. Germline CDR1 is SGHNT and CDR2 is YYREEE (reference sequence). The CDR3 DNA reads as TGTGCCAGCAGCTTCTCTAGCGGCGAGCAGTACGTC. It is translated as CASSFSSGEQYV.

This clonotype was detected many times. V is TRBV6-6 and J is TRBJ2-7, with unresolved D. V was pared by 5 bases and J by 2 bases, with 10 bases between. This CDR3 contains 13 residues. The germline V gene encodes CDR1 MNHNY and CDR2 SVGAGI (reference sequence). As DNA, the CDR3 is TGTGCCAGCAGTCGCGACACCACCTACGAGCAGTACGTC. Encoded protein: CASSRDTTYEQYV.

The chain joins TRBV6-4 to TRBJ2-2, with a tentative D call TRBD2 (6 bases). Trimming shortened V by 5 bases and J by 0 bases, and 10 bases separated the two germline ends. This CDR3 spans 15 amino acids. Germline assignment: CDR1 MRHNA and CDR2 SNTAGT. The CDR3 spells CASSQAGTNTGELFF. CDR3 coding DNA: TGTGCCAGCAGTCAGGCGGGGACGAACACCGGGGAGCTGTTTTTT.

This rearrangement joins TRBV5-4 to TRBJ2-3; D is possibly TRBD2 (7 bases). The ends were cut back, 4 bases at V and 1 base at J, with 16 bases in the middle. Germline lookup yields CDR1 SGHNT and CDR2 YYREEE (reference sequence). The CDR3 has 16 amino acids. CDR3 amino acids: CASSHRALAGTDTQYF. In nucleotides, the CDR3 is TGTGCCAGCAGCCACAGGGCCCTAGCGGGCACAGATACGCAGTATTTT.

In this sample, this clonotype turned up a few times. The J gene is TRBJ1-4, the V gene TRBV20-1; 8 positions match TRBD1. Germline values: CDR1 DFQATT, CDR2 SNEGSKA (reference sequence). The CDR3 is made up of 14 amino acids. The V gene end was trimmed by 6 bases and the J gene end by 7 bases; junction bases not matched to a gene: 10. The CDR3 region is CSASAGGSTEKLFF. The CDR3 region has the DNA TGCAGTGCCTCCGCAGGGGGCTCGACTGAAAAACTGTTTTTT.

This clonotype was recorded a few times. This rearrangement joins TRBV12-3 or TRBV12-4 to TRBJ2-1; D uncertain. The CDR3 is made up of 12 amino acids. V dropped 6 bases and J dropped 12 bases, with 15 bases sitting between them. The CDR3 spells CASSRLRHRQFF. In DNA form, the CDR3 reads TGTGCCAGCAGCCGCCTGAGGCATAGGCAGTTCTTC.

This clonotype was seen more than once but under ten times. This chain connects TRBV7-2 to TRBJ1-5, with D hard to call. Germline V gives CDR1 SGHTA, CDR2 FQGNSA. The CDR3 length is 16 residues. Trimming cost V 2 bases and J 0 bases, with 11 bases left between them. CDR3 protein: CASSLFSDYSNQPQHF. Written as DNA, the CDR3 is TGTGCCAGCAGCTTATTTTCGGACTATAGCAATCAGCCCCAGCATTTT.

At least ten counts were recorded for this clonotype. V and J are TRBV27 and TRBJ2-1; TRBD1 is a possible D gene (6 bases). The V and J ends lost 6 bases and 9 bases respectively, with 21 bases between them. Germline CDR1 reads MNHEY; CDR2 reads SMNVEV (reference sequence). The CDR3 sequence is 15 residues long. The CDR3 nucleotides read TGTGCCAGCAGCCTCCGGGACCTCGAAGGGGGTGAGCAGTTCTTC. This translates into CASSLRDLEGGEQFF.

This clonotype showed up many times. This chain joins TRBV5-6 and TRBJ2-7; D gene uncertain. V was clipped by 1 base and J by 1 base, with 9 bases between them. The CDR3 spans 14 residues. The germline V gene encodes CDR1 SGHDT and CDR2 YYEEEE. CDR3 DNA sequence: TGTGCCAGCAGCTTGAGGCCAGATTCCTACGAGCAGTACGTC. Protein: CASSLRPDSYEQYV.

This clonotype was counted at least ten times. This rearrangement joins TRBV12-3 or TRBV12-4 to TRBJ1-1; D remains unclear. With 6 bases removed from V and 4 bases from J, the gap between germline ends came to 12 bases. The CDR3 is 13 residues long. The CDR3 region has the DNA TGTGCCAGCAGCCCAAATATCGGCACTGAAGCTTTCTTT. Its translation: CASSPNIGTEAFF.

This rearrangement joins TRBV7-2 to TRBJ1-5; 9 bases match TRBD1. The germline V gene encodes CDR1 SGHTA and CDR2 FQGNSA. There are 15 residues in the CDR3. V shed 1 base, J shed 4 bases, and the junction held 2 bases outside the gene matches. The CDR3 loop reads CASSLVGTGNQPQHF. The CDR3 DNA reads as TGTGCCAGCAGCTTAGTAGGGACAGGGAATCAGCCCCAGCATTTT.

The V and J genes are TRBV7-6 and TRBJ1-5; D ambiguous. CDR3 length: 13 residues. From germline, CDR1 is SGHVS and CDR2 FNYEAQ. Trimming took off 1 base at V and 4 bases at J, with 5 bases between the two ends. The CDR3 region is CASSLERNQPQHF. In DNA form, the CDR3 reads TGTGCCAGCAGCTTAGAGAGGAATCAGCCCCAGCATTTT.